This passage covers 23 T cell receptor beta chains from one sample sequenced in a study of cytomegalovirus exposure and HLA in healthy donors. The primer mix had 60 Vbeta and 13 Jbeta primers. Profiled with immunoSEQ multiplex PCR; TCRdb holds only in-frame clones, not every one. The top ten hold around 2% of the sample, which has 95,000 to 150,000 clones, roughly 80% seen once. The sample consisted of PBMCs. These receptor sequences come from a young man in good health and CMV-seronegative.

The chain uses TRBV6-1 and TRBJ1-3, with 7 bases matching TRBD1. CDR1 and CDR2 from the germline V gene are MNHNS and SASEGT. The CDR3 is 15 residues long. V shed 4 bases and J 7 bases; nucleotides not matched to a gene: 10. CDR3 in DNA: TGTGCCAGCAGTGCCTCCGGGACAGAAGGGAACACCATATATTTT. Its protein product is CASSASGTEGNTIYF.

This clone was seen only a few times. This chain connects TRBV9 to TRBJ2-1; 7 bases align to TRBD2. This CDR3 spans 16 amino acids. Trimming removed 1 base from V and 0 bases from J; junction bases left unmatched: 4. Germline V gene data show CDR1 as SGDLS and CDR2 as YYNGEE. The CDR3 loop is CASSVWGGSSYNEQFF. The CDR3 coding sequence is TGTGCCAGCAGCGTATGGGGGGGGAGCTCCTACAATGAGCAGTTCTTC.

The gene calls are TRBV15 and TRBJ1-1; TRBD1 matches at 8 bases. The CDR3 loop spans 15 amino acids. Looked up from germline, CDR1 is LNHNV and CDR2 is YYDKDF (reference sequence). V lost 1 base and J lost 4; bases outside the gene matches: 5. The CDR3 region is CATSRGGTGGTEAFF. CDR3 DNA sequence: TGTGCCACCAGCAGAGGGGGCACAGGGGGCACTGAAGCTTTCTTT.

This clone occurred a few times. This chain joins TRBV14 and TRBJ2-2, with D maybe TRBD1 (5 bases). This CDR3 is 14 amino acids long. Germline V gives CDR1 SGHDN, CDR2 FVKESK. V was shortened by 5 bases and J by 4 bases, with 11 bases between the two germline ends. The CDR3 bases are TGTGCCAGCAGCTTAGGGGAAGGCACCGGGGAGCTGTTTTTT. Encoded protein: CASSLGEGTGELFF.

The J gene is TRBJ1-1, the V gene TRBV29-1, with D maybe TRBD1 (5 bases). The CDR3 is made up of 14 amino acids. V was pared by 6 bases and J by 1 base, with 15 bases between. Germline V CDR1 and CDR2: SQVTM, ANQGSEA. CDR3 in DNA: TGCAGCGTCTCGGGGGGGATGTGGAACACTGAAGCTTTCTTT. Protein sequence: CSVSGGMWNTEAFF.

In DNA, the CDR3 is TGCGCCAGCAGCCAAGAAGTACAGACCTCTAACTATGGCTACACCTTC. It specifies CASSQEVQTSNYGYTF. The chain links TRBV4-3 to TRBJ1-2; D unresolved. CDR1 LGHNA and CDR2 YSLEER come from the germline V gene. This CDR3 contains 16 residues. The germline V and J ends were trimmed by 0 bases and 0 bases, with 11 bases remaining between them.

V is TRBV6-5 and J is TRBJ2-3; 8 bases align to TRBD2. The germline V gene encodes CDR1 MNHEY and CDR2 SVGAGI. V shed 11 bases, J shed 8 bases, and the junction held 18 bases outside the gene matches. The CDR3 runs to 15 residues. Here the CDR3 DNA reads TGTGCCGGGTACCTTACGTCCAGCGGGGGCAGTACGCAGTATTTT. It specifies CAGYLTSSGGSTQYF.

This chain links TRBV7-2 with TRBJ2-3; a weak D match, TRBD2 (5 bases). This CDR3 region has 17 residues. Germline CDR1 SGHTA, CDR2 FQGNSA. Trimming removed 5 bases from V and 2 bases from J, with 20 bases in between. CDR3 nucleotides: TGTGCCAGCAGCGTACCCACTAGTTTTATTCCCACAGATACGCAGTATTTT. Amino acids: CASSVPTSFIPTDTQYF.

The chain employs TRBV27 and TRBJ1-1; unclear D gene. CDR3 size: 17 residues. The V end was cut by 2 bases, the J end by 1 base, with 17 bases between. Germline V CDR1 and CDR2: MNHEY, SMNVEV (reference sequence). The CDR3 loop reads CASSLGKGGSRNTEAFF. The CDR3 region has the DNA TGTGCCAGCAGTTTAGGGAAAGGAGGTTCCCGGAACACTGAAGCTTTCTTT.

V gene TRBV29-1 combines with J gene TRBJ2-7, with 7 bases aligning to TRBD1. This CDR3 comprises 13 residues. V was pared by 4 bases and J by 2 bases, with 5 bases of the junction left unmatched. Germline values: CDR1 SQVTM, CDR2 ANQGSEA. CDR3 DNA sequence: TGCAGCGTTGCCGACAGGGTACCCTACGAGCAGTACTTC. Protein sequence: CSVADRVPYEQYF.

This clone was seen a single time. The V and J genes are TRBV29-1 and TRBJ2-1, with D unresolved. Trimming stripped 5 bases from V and 0 bases from J, with 8 bases between. The CDR3 runs 13 residues. The germline CDR1 and CDR2 sequences are SQVTM and ANQGSEA. In nucleotides, the CDR3 is TGCAGCGTTCTTTATAGCTCCTACAATGAGCAGTTCTTC. It translates to CSVLYSSYNEQFF.

The chain uses TRBV5-6 and TRBJ1-1, with D tentatively TRBD1 (5 bases). The CDR3 totals 15 residues. With 0 bases removed from V and 3 bases from J, the gap between germline ends came to 12 bases. Germline values: CDR1 SGHDT, CDR2 YYEEEE. The CDR3 DNA reads as TGTGCCAGCAGCTTGGAGGTACGGGGGTACACTGAAGCTTTCTTT. It encodes CASSLEVRGYTEAFF.

The chain employs TRBV10-3 and TRBJ2-7; D perhaps matches TRBD1 (7 bases). The V end lost 10 bases, the J end lost 2 bases, and 15 bases lay between the germline ends. Germline CDR1 ENHRY, CDR2 SYGVKD. CDR3 length: 13 amino acids. The CDR3 loop reads CATRGTETYEQYF. CDR3 DNA sequence: TGTGCCACCCGGGGGACAGAGACCTACGAGCAGTACTTC.

The chain has TRBV19 and TRBJ1-6; D might be TRBD1 (5 bases). CDR1 LNHDA and CDR2 SQIVND come from the germline V gene (reference sequence). Trimming took 5 bases from V and 7 from J, leaving 15 bases between them. The CDR3 is 15 amino acids. The CDR3 DNA reads TGTGCCAGTAGTGTGACTCAGGGTGGGAATTCACCCCTCCACTTT. Amino acids: CASSVTQGGNSPLHF.

The rearrangement joins TRBV27 to TRBJ2-7; 7 bases are a match to TRBD2. This CDR3 spans 15 amino acids. The germline V gene has CDR1 MNHEY and CDR2 SMNVEV (reference sequence). V shed 4 bases and J 5 bases; nucleotides not matched to a gene: 11. The DNA of the CDR3 is TGTGCCAGCAGTTCCACCGGGGGGAGCGTACACGAGCAGTACTTC. It specifies CASSSTGGSVHEQYF.

The chain combines TRBV13 with TRBJ1-5, with D possibly TRBD1 on 6 matching bases. The CDR3 is 15 residues long. Germline CDR1 and CDR2: PRHDT and FYEKMQ (reference sequence). V lost 5 bases and J lost 5, with 16 bases in between. The CDR3 protein is CASSLGGPGDQPQHF. In nucleotides, the CDR3 is TGTGCCAGCAGCCTGGGGGGGCCGGGGGATCAGCCCCAGCATTTT.

This clone was detected once. This chain joins TRBV5-1 and TRBJ2-1; 10 bases are a match to TRBD1. The ends lost 3 bases at V and 6 bases at J; junction bases unmatched: 12. The CDR3 contains 17 residues. Per germline, CDR1 SGHRS and CDR2 YFSETQ. CDR3 sequence (DNA): TGCGCCAGCAGCTCGGACAGGGGGTTTGGGGCGGGCAATGAGCAGTTCTTC. This gives the protein CASSSDRGFGAGNEQFF.

The chain carries TRBV5-6 and TRBJ2-7, with D unresolved. This CDR3 comprises 16 residues. Between the trimmed V and J ends, which lost 4 bases and 3 bases, there was a span of 20 bases. Germline CDR1 and CDR2: SGHDT and YYEEEE. CDR3 DNA sequence: TGTGCCAGCAGCCGCACCCTCTTTGACATAGACTACGAGCAGTACTTC. Translation gives CASSRTLFDIDYEQYF.

The chain couples TRBV2 to TRBJ2-5, with 7 bases matching TRBD1. Trimming took 6 bases from V and 5 from J; bases not matched to a gene: 12. CDR3 length: 15 amino acids. Germline values: CDR1 SNHLY, CDR2 FYNNEI. Written as DNA, the CDR3 is TGTGCCAGCAGGACAACAGGGGAAGGTTGGGAGACCCAGTACTTC. Amino acid sequence: CASRTTGEGWETQYF. The complete variable domain, with remaining parts taken from reference TRBV2 and TRBJ2-5, reads EPEVTQTPSHQVTQMGQEVILRCVPISNHLYFYWYRQILGQKVEFLVSFYNNEISEKSEIFDDQFSVERPDGSNFTLKIRSTKLEDSAMYFCASRTTGEGWETQYFGPGTRLLVL.

This clone occurred once. The chain links TRBV30 to TRBJ1-5; D perhaps matches TRBD1 (5 bases). CDR1 and CDR2 from the germline V gene are GTSNPN and SVGIG (reference sequence). The CDR3 extends over 13 amino acids. Trimming cost V 4 bases and J 4 bases, with 11 bases left between them. CDR3 DNA sequence: TGTGCCTGGAATCGGGGGTTTAATCAGCCCCAGCATTTT. Protein product: CAWNRGFNQPQHF.

This chain joins TRBV15 and TRBJ2-3; a weak D match, TRBD1 (5 bases). V was clipped by 0 bases and J by 4 bases, with 17 bases between them. Germline CDR1 and CDR2: LNHNV and YYDKDF (reference sequence). This CDR3 region has 17 residues. The CDR3 is CATSREGSRGSADTQYF. The CDR3, as DNA: TGTGCCACCAGCAGAGAGGGGTCTAGGGGTTCCGCAGATACGCAGTATTTT.

The V and J genes are TRBV7-2 and TRBJ1-1; TRBD1 might be the D (5 bases). CDR1 is SGHTA and CDR2 is FQGNSA in the germline V gene. The CDR3 extends over 14 amino acids. The V gene lost 1 base and the J gene lost 10 bases, with 16 bases spanning the gap. The CDR3 DNA reads as TGTGCCAGCAGCTTAGGGGGCGGGGCAGGGCGAGCTTTCTTT. Translated, it gives CASSLGGGAGRAFF.

The chain is built from TRBV6-6 and TRBJ1-2, with D tentatively TRBD1 (6 bases). The CDR3 covers 15 residues. The V and J ends lost 2 bases and 7 bases respectively, with 17 bases between them. Germline CDR1 MNHNY, CDR2 SVGAGI (reference sequence). Written as DNA, the CDR3 is TGTGCCAGCAGTTACCCCCGCGGACAGTTCGGTGGCTACACCTTC. It codes for CASSYPRGQFGGYTF.